This T cell receptor beta chain was profiled in a study of regulatory T cells in long-lasting Graves disease (dated by TCRdb to about 2021). About the full investigation: Persistent Graves' disease meant more than 5 years of antithyroid drug treatment with TSH receptor autoantibodies that stayed positive. Patients with persistent Graves' disease were compared with patients with newly diagnosed Graves' disease using TCR sequencing and RNA sequencing of peripheral blood. The study was conducted in China and was registered as a clinical trial. A total of about 35 samples underwent TCR sequencing, from some 13 patients with persistent Graves' disease and approximately 20 patients with newly diagnosed Graves' disease. Antithyroid drugs had been taken for approximately 10 years on average by persistent Graves' disease patients in the clinical cohort. Broad study findings and their caveats: Only peripheral blood was studied, because thyroid tissue, the primary lesion, was inaccessible. Patients with persistent disease shared more public clonotypes (about 2,700) than newly diagnosed patients did (more than 900). Sequencing and analysis were limited to the TCR beta chain. The small sample size was acknowledged by the authors as a limitation that may reduce accuracy. Persistent Graves' disease patients showed lower TCR Shannon entropy and fewer highly expanded clones than newly diagnosed patients, suggesting clonal expansion. Persistent disease showed preferential use of TRBV28, TRBJ1-2 and TRBJ2-5, whereas newly diagnosed disease favored TRBV20-1 and TRBJ2-1.

This specimen's time point label, interpreted: persistent/refractory GD, antithyroid drugs over 5 years with positive TRAb. RNA was extracted from PBMCs in TRIzol for both TCR sequencing and RNA sequencing. Graves' disease was diagnosed according to American Thyroid Association guidelines. Recruitment of patients was carried out at an endocrinology department in Xi'an, China. Each patient gave 7 to 9.5 milliliters of peripheral blood, collected in an EDTA anticoagulant tube. Ficoll Paque Plus density gradient separation was used to isolate PBMCs, and no further T cell sorting was done. An Agilent 2100 Bioanalyzer and agarose gel were used to assess RNA quality, and a NanoDrop 2000 was used to measure RNA concentration. In its sample, this clonotype was seen many times. It lacks a known antigen. Base qualities were left out, and no much larger clone turns up one base away. The CDR3 spans 15 residues, from the cysteine through the phenylalanine. Only the CDR3 part of the read is kept: 45 bases, read in frame from the first base. Compared with germline, V lacks 4 bases and J lacks 4 bases; bases without a gene match: 7. CDR1 SGHVS and CDR2 FQNEAQ were looked up in the germline V gene.

Library method: multiplex PCR. Sequencing was carried out with an Illumina HiSeq 4000. CDR3 regions were amplified by Arm-PCR with iRepertoire HTBI primers to construct TCR beta libraries. PCR products were gel purified before sequencing. Regarding the original processing steps: Gene usage analysis of CDR3 amino acid clonotypes used the 62 TRBV and more than 13 TRBJ segments found across samples. Filtered high-quality paired reads were merged into contigs using COPE and FqMerger. BLAST was used to align contigs to IMGT TRBV, TRBD and TRBJ reference genes, with CDR3 defined following IMGT. Any clonotype with a frequency above 0.1% was counted as a highly expanded clone. Shannon entropy served as the measure of repertoire diversity, while the Gini coefficient captured V-J evenness. Public clonotypes were defined as clonotypes shared by more than one individual. The public reads were reprocessed in TCRdb via fastp at Q25 and MiXCR, keeping in-frame beta chains. Entries are consolidated by CDR3 protein sequence, retaining the most common genes and DNA. V and J calls and clone size were set by TCRdb, not the authors. For this sample the table gives about 290,000 distinct CDR3 sequences, of which roughly 21% were detected only once. The ten largest clones capture about 61% of the sample.

The input for sequencing was peripheral blood mononuclear cells (PBMCs), taken when the disease was refractory, from a patient treated with antithyroid drugs. This clonotype was sampled from a female donor with Graves disease. Rearrangement joined TRBV7-8 to TRBJ1-2; TRBD1 lines up with 9 middle nucleotides. The CDR3 reads as follows: CASSYRRTGVYGYTF. The nucleotides read TGTGCCAGCAGCTACCGGCGGACAGGGGTCTATGGCTACACCTTC. The entire variable domain, with the stretches around the CDR3 drawn from the reference TRBV7-8 and TRBJ1-2 proteins, is GAGVSQSPRYKVAKRGQDVALRCDPISGHVSLFWYQQALGQGPEFLTYFQNEAQLDKSGLPSDRFFAERPEGSVSTLKIQRTQQEDSAVYLCASSYRRTGVYGYTFGSGTRLTVV.